What follows describes a single T cell receptor (beta chain). The antigen is not known. Only in-frame clones appear in the TCRdb table, and some are missing; sequencing was by immunoSEQ multiplex PCR. Among some 120,000 clones, nearly 90% were seen once, and the ten largest hold approximately 1.1%. The data were taken from a study of cytomegalovirus exposure and HLA in healthy donors. Across the whole study: In a later analysis, the roughly 120 validation repertoires were reported to have used the same platform as the approximately 620 first-cohort repertoires. Study-level findings and limits: The finding came from a later analysis; first-cohort TCR clusters tended to co-occur in the approximately 120 validation repertoires. Accounts indicate the classifier identified cytomegalovirus status with strong specificity and sensitivity. Listed as cytomegalovirus-associated were over 150 TCR beta chains.

Trimming shortened V by 1 base and J by 6 bases, and 14 bases separated the two germline ends. The V gene's germline CDR1 is KGHSH and CDR2 LQKENI. The CDR3 totals 15 residues. This TCR was sampled from a woman aged 18-29 years in good health and CMV-seronegative. Sequences were obtained from PBMCs. The rearrangement joins TRBV18 to TRBJ2-3; D is ambiguous. The CDR3 sequence: CASSPQLGHPDTQYF. The CDR3 region has the DNA TGTGCCAGCTCACCACAGCTAGGCCACCCCGATACGCAGTATTTT.